The 28 T cell receptor beta chains given below trace back to one sample, sequenced in a study of T cells in Graves' hyperthyroidism and ophthalmopathy. TCR beta CDR3 regions were amplified from RNA. The HTBI primer set was used in a first-round RT-PCR of the TCR CDR3. MiXCR, applied by TCRdb to the multiplex PCR reads, yields one record per CDR3 protein. The sample includes a few hundred thousand distinct CDR3 sequences, roughly 22% seen only once; the top ten take roughly 49%. Sequenced material: blood. The receptors were sampled from a woman aged 65 to 85 with Graves' ophthalmopathy.

In the case of this clonotype: A much more abundant neighbour one base away suggests this may be a read error. The chain couples TRBV6-1 to TRBJ1-2, with 7 positions matching TRBD1. The CDR3 extends over 16 amino acids. The germline V gene encodes CDR1 MNHNS and CDR2 SASEGT. The CDR3 region is CASRPQTGQLNHGYTF. The CDR3 DNA is TGTGCCAGCAGACCGCAGACGGGACAGCTTAACCATGGCTACACCTTC.

This clonotype was recorded only once. The V gene is TRBV20-1, the J gene TRBJ2-3; 11 bases agree with TRBD2. V trimming: 0 bases; J trimming: 5 bases; junction bases outside the gene matches: 7. Germline CDR1 and CDR2: DFQATT and SNEGSKA (reference sequence). The CDR3 loop spans 16 amino acids. The chain's CDR3 is CSARDHTSGSIDTQYF. The CDR3 bases are TGCAGTGCTAGAGATCATACTAGCGGGAGTATAGATACGCAGTATTTT.

This chain uses TRBV5-7 with TRBJ2-5; 12 bases are shared with TRBD2. TRBV5-7 is noted as an ORF with a role that remains uncertain. There are 20 residues in the CDR3. V shed 5 bases and J 5 bases; nucleotides not matched to a gene: 22. DNA of the CDR3: TGTGCCAGCAGACCCGAACCATACAGGGGGCGGCTAGCGGGAGGGGAGACCCAGTACTTC. This gives the protein CASRPEPYRGRLAGGETQYF.

This clonotype was picked up many times. The CDR3 DNA reads TGTGCCAGCAAAAGGGGCCGCTACAATGAGCAGTTCTTC. Protein: CASKRGRYNEQFF. J is TRBJ2-1 and V is TRBV28; D might be TRBD1 (5 bases). Trimming shortened V by 7 bases and J by 3 bases, and 10 bases separated the two germline ends. This CDR3 region has 13 residues. The germline gives CDR1 MDHEN, CDR2 SYDVKM.

This clonotype showed up just a few times. V is TRBV18 and J is TRBJ2-7; 10 positions agree with TRBD1. The V segment lost 1 base and the J segment 6 bases; nucleotides outside the gene matches: 3. This CDR3 is built from 14 residues. CDR1 KGHSH and CDR2 LQKENI come from the germline V gene. The CDR3 loop is CASSPRGQGLEQYF. The CDR3 region has the DNA TGTGCCAGCTCACCACGGGGACAGGGGCTCGAGCAGTACTTC.

A word on this clonotype: A read error is possible here, since a much larger clone lies one base away. This chain links TRBV7-2 with TRBJ1-1; D gene uncertain. From germline, CDR1 is SGHTA and CDR2 FQGNSA. The V end lost 5 bases, the J end lost 1 base, and 11 bases lay between the germline ends. The CDR3 covers 14 residues. The chain's CDR3 is CASSPPPSNTEAFF. DNA for the CDR3: TGTGCCAGCAGCCCGCCTCCTTCGAACACTGAAGCTTTCTTT.

This clonotype appeared many times. The V and J genes are TRBV12-3 or TRBV12-4 and TRBJ2-7, with D hard to call. V lost 6 bases and J 1 base, leaving 10 bases between the germline ends. The CDR3 has 13 residues. CDR3 loop: CASRKDSSYEQYF. The DNA of the CDR3 is TGTGCCAGCAGAAAAGACTCATCCTACGAGCAGTACTTC.

This clonotype has more than one count but fewer than ten. V gene TRBV30 combines with J gene TRBJ2-1; D unresolved. Germline V gene lookup returns CDR1 GTSNPN and CDR2 SVGIG (reference sequence). CDR3 length equals 15 residues. The V and J ends lost 0 bases and 2 bases respectively, with 11 bases between them. DNA for the CDR3: TGTGCCTGGAGTGTCGGTAGCCTCACCTACAATGAGCAGTTCTTC. Its protein product is CAWSVGSLTYNEQFF.

V gene TRBV20-1 combines with J gene TRBJ2-2; D gene ambiguous. CDR3 length: 11 residues. V was shortened by 7 bases and J by 1 base, with 4 bases between the two germline ends. Germline loops: CDR1 DFQATT, CDR2 SNEGSKA (reference sequence). CDR3 amino acids: CSGGNTGELFF. CDR3 nucleotide sequence: TGCAGTGGCGGGAACACCGGGGAGCTGTTTTTT.

In its sample, this clonotype was seen a few times. The rearrangement uses TRBV20-1 and TRBJ2-7; maybe TRBD2 (6 bases). CDR3 length: 14 amino acids. The germline V gene has CDR1 DFQATT and CDR2 SNEGSKA (reference sequence). Trimming took off 3 bases at V and 2 bases at J, with 14 bases between the two ends. For the CDR3, the DNA is TGCAGTGCTAGTGTTGGGACTCTACCCTACGAGCAGTACTTC. This gives the protein CSASVGTLPYEQYF.

This clonotype came up a few times. This sequence joins TRBV6-1 and TRBJ1-6; a weak D match, TRBD1 (6 bases). Per germline, CDR1 MNHNS and CDR2 SASEGT. Trimming removed 2 bases at V and 7 bases at J, with 15 bases between. CDR3 size: 16 residues. The CDR3 DNA sequence: TGTGCCAGCAGTGAAAGCCAGGGGCAAAGGAATTCACCCCTCCACTTT. Protein product: CASSESQGQRNSPLHF.

The chain recombines TRBV5-1 with TRBJ2-4; 9 bases map to TRBD1. There are 16 residues in the CDR3. Germline lookup yields CDR1 SGHRS and CDR2 YFSETQ. The V gene end was trimmed by 0 bases and the J gene end by 8 bases; junction bases not matched to a gene: 9. CDR3 nucleotide sequence: TGCGCCAGCAGCTTGGAACCCGGGACAGGGAGTGACATTCAGTACTTC. Its protein product is CASSLEPGTGSDIQYF.

This clonotype occurred a few times. The chain has TRBV6-5 and TRBJ2-7; 11 bases match TRBD1. V dropped 0 bases and J dropped 6; count of bases not matched to a gene: 7. This CDR3 has 16 amino acids. CDR1 is MNHEY and CDR2 is SVGAGI in the germline V gene. The DNA for the CDR3 is TGTGCCAGCAGTTACTCGGAATGGACAGGGGGCAGCGAGCAGTACTTC. It encodes CASSYSEWTGGSEQYF.

The sample holds many counts of this clonotype. The chain is built from TRBV2 and TRBJ2-3; D remains ambiguous. Trimming cost V 4 bases and J 3 bases, with 2 bases left between them. The CDR3 is 11 residues long. Germline V CDR1 and CDR2: SNHLY, FYNNEI. In DNA, the CDR3 is TGTGCCAGCAGTGCGACAGATACGCAGTATTTT. Translation: CASSATDTQYF.

The sample holds a few counts of this clonotype. The chain employs TRBV24-1 and TRBJ2-3, with TRBD1 identical over 8 bases. Germline V gene sequence: CDR1 KGHDR, CDR2 SFDVKD. With V trimmed by 2 bases and J by 3 bases, 9 bases remained unmatched. The CDR3 contains 17 residues. The CDR3 loop reads CATSDSPDREVTDTQYF. For the CDR3, the DNA is TGTGCCACCAGTGATTCCCCGGACAGGGAGGTGACAGATACGCAGTATTTT.

This clonotype was detected ten times or more. The J gene is TRBJ1-2, the V gene TRBV12-3 or TRBV12-4, with D perhaps TRBD1 (6 bases). V was cut by 4 bases and J by 3 bases, with 9 bases left in between. The CDR3 spans 13 residues. CDR3 DNA: TGTGCCAGCAGTTCAGGACAGTACTATGGCTACACCTTC. Translating gives CASSSGQYYGYTF.

In its sample, this clonotype was seen a few times. This chain connects TRBV10-1 to TRBJ1-2, with D possibly matching TRBD1 (5 bases). The CDR3 consists of 13 residues. Looked up from germline, CDR1 is WNHNN and CDR2 is SYGVQD (reference sequence). V was clipped by 2 bases and J by 8 bases, with 12 bases between them. CDR3 in amino acids: CASSEDSRRGYTF. The CDR3 DNA is TGCGCCAGCAGTGAGGACAGCCGTCGGGGCTACACCTTC.

This clonotype was observed a handful of times. This chain uses TRBV5-1 with TRBJ2-3, with 10 bases lining up with TRBD2. CDR1 is SGHRS, CDR2 YFSETQ, per germline. V dropped 0 bases and J dropped 0; count of bases not matched to a gene: 4. This CDR3 comprises 17 residues. CDR3 loop: CASSLVGLALSTDTQYF. CDR3 sequence (DNA): TGCGCCAGCAGCTTGGTGGGACTAGCGCTTAGCACAGATACGCAGTATTTT.

The chain recombines TRBV6-2 or TRBV6-3 with TRBJ1-1; D gene ambiguous. V shed 10 bases and J shed 2 bases, with 14 bases lying between them. Germline V gene sequence: CDR1 MNHEY, CDR2 SVGEGT. The CDR3 totals 13 residues. Here the CDR3 reads CAISNWVNTEAFF. The CDR3 bases are TGTGCCATCTCTAACTGGGTTAACACTGAAGCTTTCTTT.

V is TRBV20-1 and J is TRBJ2-1; a possible D gene is TRBD1 (6 bases). This CDR3 spans 17 amino acids. CDR1 and CDR2 from the germline V gene are DFQATT and SNEGSKA (reference sequence). Trimming pared 3 bases from V and 4 bases from J, leaving 22 bases between. Here the CDR3 reads CSASTSGTTTGYNEQFF. CDR3 nucleotide sequence: TGCAGTGCTAGTACCTCCGGGACAACCACCGGATACAATGAGCAGTTCTTC.

The chain is built from TRBV29-1 and TRBJ2-7; the D gene is possibly TRBD1 (5 bases). The CDR3 totals 12 residues. V lost 5 bases and J 5 bases, leaving 13 bases between the germline ends. The germline V gene has CDR1 SQVTM and CDR2 ANQGSEA. The CDR3 reads CSVKRLGDEQYF. Written as DNA, the CDR3 is TGCAGCGTTAAAAGGCTAGGGGACGAGCAGTACTTC.

This chain joins TRBV18 and TRBJ1-1; unclear D gene. Deletions cut 1 base from V and 1 base from J, with 10 bases between. From germline, CDR1 is KGHSH and CDR2 LQKENI. CDR3 length equals 15 residues. The CDR3, as DNA: TGTGCCAGCTCACCACTAACGGAACCGAACACTGAAGCTTTCTTT. Protein sequence: CASSPLTEPNTEAFF.

This clonotype was recorded at least ten times. The chain is built from TRBV28 and TRBJ2-7; D ambiguous. The CDR3 is 14 residues long. Per the germline V gene, CDR1 is MDHEN and CDR2 is SYDVKM. The V gene lost 6 bases and the J gene lost 6 bases, with 18 bases spanning the gap. The CDR3 DNA is TGTGCCAGCAGACTTACACCTCCGCGCGGCGAGCAGTACTTC. It yields the protein CASRLTPPRGEQYF.

This clonotype was found many times. The chain joins TRBV7-3 to TRBJ2-1; 10 bases agree with TRBD2. The CDR3 contains 16 residues. V lost 2 bases, J lost 5 bases, and 6 bases stayed unmatched. Germline V gene lookup returns CDR1 SGHTA and CDR2 FQGTGA. The CDR3 DNA reads TGTGCCAGCAGCTTAGGGCCGGGACTAGCGAACAATGAGCAGTTCTTC. As protein: CASSLGPGLANNEQFF.

The V and J genes are TRBV7-9 and TRBJ1-2; 9 positions match TRBD1. The CDR3 is made up of 13 amino acids. The trim removed 8 bases at V and 7 bases at J, leaving 8 bases unmatched. Germline CDR1 and CDR2: SEHNR and FQNEAQ (reference sequence). CDR3 nucleotide sequence: TGTGCCAGCGCCGGGACAGGGTTTGGTGGCTACACCTTC. This gives the protein CASAGTGFGGYTF.

This clonotype was seen a handful of times. The rearrangement joins TRBV5-1 to TRBJ1-4; unclear D gene. Germline values: CDR1 SGHRS, CDR2 YFSETQ. The ends were cut back, 0 bases at V and 2 bases at J, with 11 bases in the middle. The CDR3 loop spans 16 amino acids. The CDR3 sequence: CASSLDPGGTNEKLFF. The CDR3 DNA is TGCGCCAGCAGCTTGGACCCTGGAGGGACTAATGAAAAACTGTTTTTT. The whole variable domain, remainder taken from reference TRBV5-1 and TRBJ1-4, is KAGVTQTPRYLIKTRGQQVTLSCSPISGHRSVSWYQQTPGQGLQFLFEYFSETQRNKGNFPGRFSGRQFSNSRSEMNVSTLELGDSALYLCASSLDPGGTNEKLFFGSGTQLSVL.

This clonotype appeared a few times. The chain recombines TRBV19 with TRBJ1-5; 9 bases are a match to TRBD1. Germline CDR1 and CDR2: LNHDA and SQIVND (reference sequence). The junction had 7 bases not matched to a gene; V was cut back by 4 bases and J by 6 bases. This CDR3 region has 15 residues. CDR3 DNA: TGTGCCAGTAGTACAAGGACAGGGGCTAGTCAGCCCCAGCATTTT. This sequence encodes CASSTRTGASQPQHF. Full variable domain (outside the CDR3, taken from reference TRBV19 and TRBJ1-5): DGGITQSPKYLFRKEGQNVTLSCEQNLNHDAMYWYRQDPGQGLRLIYYSQIVNDFQKGDIAEGYSVSREKKESFPLTVTSAQKNPTAFYLCASSTRTGASQPQHFGDGTRLSIL.

This clonotype was seen a handful of times. This rearrangement joins TRBV3-1 to TRBJ2-1, with D hard to call. The germline CDR1 and CDR2 sequences are LGHDT and YNNKEL (reference sequence). Between the trimmed V and J ends, which lost 0 bases and 5 bases, there was a span of 11 bases. This CDR3 is 15 amino acids long. The CDR3: CASSQDPVTHNEQFF. The CDR3 DNA follows: TGTGCCAGCAGCCAAGATCCCGTCACCCACAATGAGCAGTTCTTC.